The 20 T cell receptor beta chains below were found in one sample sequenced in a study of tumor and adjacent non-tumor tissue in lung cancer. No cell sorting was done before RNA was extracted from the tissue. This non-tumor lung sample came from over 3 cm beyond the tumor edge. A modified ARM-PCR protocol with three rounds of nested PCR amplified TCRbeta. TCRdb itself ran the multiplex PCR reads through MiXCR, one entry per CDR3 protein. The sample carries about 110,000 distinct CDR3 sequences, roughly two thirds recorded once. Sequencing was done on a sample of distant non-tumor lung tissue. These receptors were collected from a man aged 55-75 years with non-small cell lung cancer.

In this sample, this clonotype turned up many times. This CDR3 reads CASSSGLQETQYF. Here the CDR3 DNA reads TGCGCCAGCAGCTCGGGACTACAAGAGACCCAGTACTTC. V and J are TRBV5-1 and TRBJ2-5; 7 positions agree with TRBD2. The CDR3 is 13 amino acids. V was pared by 3 bases and J by 2 bases, with 1 base of the junction left unmatched. Germline-derived CDR1 and CDR2 are SGHRS and YFSETQ. The full variable domain, in which reference TRBV5-1 and TRBJ2-5 provide the parts outside the CDR3, is KAGVTQTPRYLIKTRGQQVTLSCSPISGHRSVSWYQQTPGQGLQFLFEYFSETQRNKGNFPGRFSGRQFSNSRSEMNVSTLELGDSALYLCASSSGLQETQYFGPGTRLLVL.

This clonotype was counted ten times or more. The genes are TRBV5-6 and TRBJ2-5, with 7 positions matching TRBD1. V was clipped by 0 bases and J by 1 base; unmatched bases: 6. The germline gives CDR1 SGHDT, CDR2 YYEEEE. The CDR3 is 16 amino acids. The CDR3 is CASSLATYRGQETQYF. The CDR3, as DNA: TGTGCCAGCAGCTTGGCGACTTACAGGGGCCAAGAGACCCAGTACTTC.

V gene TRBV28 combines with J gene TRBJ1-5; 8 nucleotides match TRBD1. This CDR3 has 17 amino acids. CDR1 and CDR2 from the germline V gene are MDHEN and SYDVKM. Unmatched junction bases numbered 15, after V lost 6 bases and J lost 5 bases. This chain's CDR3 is CASRRDVGQGSYQPQHF. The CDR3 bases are TGTGCCAGCAGACGAGATGTAGGACAGGGCTCTTATCAGCCCCAGCATTTT. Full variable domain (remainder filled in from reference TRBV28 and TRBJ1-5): DVKVTQSSRYLVKRTGEKVFLECVQDMDHENMFWYRQDPGLGLRLIYFSYDVKMKEKGDIPEGYSVSREKKERFSLILESASTNQTSMYLCASRRDVGQGSYQPQHFGDGTRLSIL.

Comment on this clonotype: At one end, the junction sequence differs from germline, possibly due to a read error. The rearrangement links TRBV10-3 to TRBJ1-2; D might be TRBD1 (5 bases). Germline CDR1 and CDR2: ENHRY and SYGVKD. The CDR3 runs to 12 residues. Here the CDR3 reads CAISVPGPGYTF. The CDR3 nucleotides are TGTGCCATCAGTGTTCCAGGGCCTGGCTATACCTTC.

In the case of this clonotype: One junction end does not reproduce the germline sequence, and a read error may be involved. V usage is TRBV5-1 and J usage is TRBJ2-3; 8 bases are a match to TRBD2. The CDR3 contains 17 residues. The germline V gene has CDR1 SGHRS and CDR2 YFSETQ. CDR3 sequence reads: CTSSLTGLAGSFDTQYF. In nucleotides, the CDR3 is TGCACCAGCAGCTTGACGGGATTAGCGGGGTCGTTTGATACGCAGTATTTT. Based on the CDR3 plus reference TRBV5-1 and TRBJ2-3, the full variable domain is KAGVTQTPRYLIKTRGQQVTLSCSPISGHRSVSWYQQTPGQGLQFLFEYFSETQRNKGNFPGRFSGRQFSNSRSEMNVSTLELGDSALYLCTSSLTGLAGSFDTQYFGPGTRLTVL.

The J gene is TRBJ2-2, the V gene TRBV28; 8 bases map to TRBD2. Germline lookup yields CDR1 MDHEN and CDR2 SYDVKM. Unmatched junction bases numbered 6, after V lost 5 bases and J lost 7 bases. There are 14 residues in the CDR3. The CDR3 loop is CASSQGGGIGELFF. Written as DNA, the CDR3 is TGTGCCAGCAGTCAAGGCGGGGGGATCGGGGAGCTGTTTTTT.

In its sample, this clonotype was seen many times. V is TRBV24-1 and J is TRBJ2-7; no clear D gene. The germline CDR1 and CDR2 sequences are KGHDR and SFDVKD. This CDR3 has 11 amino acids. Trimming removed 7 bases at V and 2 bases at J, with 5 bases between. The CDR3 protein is CATREPYEQYF. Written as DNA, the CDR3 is TGTGCCACCAGGGAGCCCTACGAGCAGTACTTC.

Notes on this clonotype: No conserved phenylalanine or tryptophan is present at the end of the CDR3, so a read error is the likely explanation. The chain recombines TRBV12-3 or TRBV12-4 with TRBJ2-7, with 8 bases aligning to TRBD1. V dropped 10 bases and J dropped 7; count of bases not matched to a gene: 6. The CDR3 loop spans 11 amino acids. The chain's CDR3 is CATGQGREQYS. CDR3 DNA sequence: TGTGCCACAGGACAGGGACGTGAGCAGTACTCC.

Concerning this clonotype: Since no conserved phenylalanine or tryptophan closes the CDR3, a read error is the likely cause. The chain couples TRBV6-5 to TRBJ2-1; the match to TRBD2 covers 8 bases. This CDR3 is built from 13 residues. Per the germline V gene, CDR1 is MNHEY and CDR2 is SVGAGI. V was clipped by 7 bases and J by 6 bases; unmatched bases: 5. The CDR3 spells CASTLLAANEQFL. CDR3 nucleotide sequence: TGTGCCAGCACCTTACTAGCGGCCAATGAGCAGTTCCTC.

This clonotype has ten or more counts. This chain's CDR3 is CASSHDRASYEQYF. DNA for the CDR3: TGCGCCAGCAGCCACGACAGAGCCTCCTACGAGCAGTACTTC. V and J are TRBV4-1 and TRBJ2-7; perhaps TRBD1 as D (5 bases). The germline V and J ends were trimmed by 3 bases and 0 bases, with 9 bases remaining between them. The germline CDR1 and CDR2 sequences are MGHRA and YSYEKL. The CDR3 is 14 residues long.

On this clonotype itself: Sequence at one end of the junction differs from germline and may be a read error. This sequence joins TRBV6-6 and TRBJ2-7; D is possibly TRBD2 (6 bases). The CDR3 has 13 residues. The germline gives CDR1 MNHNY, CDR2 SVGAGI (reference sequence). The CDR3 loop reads CASSMSRDYEQYF. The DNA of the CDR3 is TGCGCCAGCAGTATGTCGCGGGACTACGAGCAGTACTTC.

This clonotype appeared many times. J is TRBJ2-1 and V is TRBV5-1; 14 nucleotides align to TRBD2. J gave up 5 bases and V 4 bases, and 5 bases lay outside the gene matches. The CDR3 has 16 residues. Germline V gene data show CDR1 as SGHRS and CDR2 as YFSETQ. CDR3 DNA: TGCGCCAGCAGCGGCGGGACTAGCGGGGGTGACAATGAGCAGTTCTTC. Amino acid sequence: CASSGGTSGGDNEQFF.

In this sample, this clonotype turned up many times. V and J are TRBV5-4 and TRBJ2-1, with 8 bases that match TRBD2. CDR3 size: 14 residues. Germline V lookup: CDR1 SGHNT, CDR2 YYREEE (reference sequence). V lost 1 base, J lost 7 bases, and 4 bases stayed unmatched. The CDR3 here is CASSLSSGRNEQFF. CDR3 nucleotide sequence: TGTGCCAGCAGCTTGTCTAGCGGGCGGAATGAGCAGTTCTTC.

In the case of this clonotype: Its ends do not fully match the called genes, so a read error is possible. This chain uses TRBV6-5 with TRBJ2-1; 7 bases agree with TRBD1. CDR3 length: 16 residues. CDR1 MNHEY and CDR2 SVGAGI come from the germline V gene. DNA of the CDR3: TGTGCCAGCAGTAGACAAGGGGGCGGCTCCTACAATGAGCAGTTGTTC. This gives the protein CASSRQGGGSYNEQLF.

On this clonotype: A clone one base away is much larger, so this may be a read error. The CDR3 loop reads CASSLSAGVDNEKFF. In nucleotides, the CDR3 is TGTGCCAGCAGTTTATCAGCGGGAGTAGACAATGAGAAGTTCTTC. This sequence joins TRBV28 and TRBJ2-1, with TRBD2 identical over 8 bases. Germline V gene lookup returns CDR1 MDHEN and CDR2 SYDVKM. The CDR3 runs to 15 residues.

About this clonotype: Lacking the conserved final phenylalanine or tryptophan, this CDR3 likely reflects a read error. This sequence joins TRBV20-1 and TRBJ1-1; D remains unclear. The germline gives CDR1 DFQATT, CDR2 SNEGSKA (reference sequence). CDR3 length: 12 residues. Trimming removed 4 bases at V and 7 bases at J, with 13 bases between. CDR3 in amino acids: CSAIHQRDEAFL. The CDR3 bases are TGCAGTGCTATCCATCAGAGGGATGAAGCTTTCCTT.

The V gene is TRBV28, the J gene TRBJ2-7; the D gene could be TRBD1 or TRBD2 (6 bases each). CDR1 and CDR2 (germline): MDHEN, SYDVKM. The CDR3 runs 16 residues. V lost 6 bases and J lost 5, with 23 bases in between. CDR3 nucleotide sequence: TGTGCCAGCAGCGGTTACCTCCCGGGGGACACCCACGAGCAGTACTTC. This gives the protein CASSGYLPGDTHEQYF.

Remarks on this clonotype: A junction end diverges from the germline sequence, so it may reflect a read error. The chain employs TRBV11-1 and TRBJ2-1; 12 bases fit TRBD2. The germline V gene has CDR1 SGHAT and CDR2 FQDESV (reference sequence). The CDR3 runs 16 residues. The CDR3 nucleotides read TGTGTCAGCAGCACATATTCTAGCGGGAGGGCCGATGAGCGATTCTTC. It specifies CVSSTYSSGRADERFF.

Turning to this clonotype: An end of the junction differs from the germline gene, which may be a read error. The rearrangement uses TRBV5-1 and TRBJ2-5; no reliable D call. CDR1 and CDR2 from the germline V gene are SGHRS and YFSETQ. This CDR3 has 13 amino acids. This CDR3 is CASSFGVTETRYF. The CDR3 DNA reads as TGCGCCAGCAGCTTTGGGGTTACGGAGACCCGGTACTTC. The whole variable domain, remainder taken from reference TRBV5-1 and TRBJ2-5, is KAGVTQTPRYLIKTRGQQVTLSCSPISGHRSVSWYQQTPGQGLQFLFEYFSETQRNKGNFPGRFSGRQFSNSRSEMNVSTLELGDSALYLCASSFGVTETRYFGPGTRLLVL.

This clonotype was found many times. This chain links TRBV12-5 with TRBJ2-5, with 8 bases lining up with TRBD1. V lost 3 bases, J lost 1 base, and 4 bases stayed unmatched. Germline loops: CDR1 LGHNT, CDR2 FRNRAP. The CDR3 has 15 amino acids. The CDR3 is CASGFPQGAQETQYF. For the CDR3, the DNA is TGTGCTAGTGGTTTCCCGCAGGGGGCCCAAGAGACCCAGTACTTC.